This note documents a single T cell receptor (beta chain) sequence. This entry comes from a study of blood T cell repertoires in COVID-19. CDR1 is GTSNPN, CDR2 SVGIG, per germline (reference sequence). The CDR3 loop spans 12 amino acids. Trimming removed 2 bases from V and 5 bases from J, with 8 bases in between. This table comes from immunoSEQ multiplex PCR, and its TCRdb copy is limited to in-frame clones, with some not included. The data show 450,000 or so clones, about 88% seen once. The J gene is TRBJ2-3, the V gene TRBV30; D possibly corresponds to TRBD2 (6 bases). This receptor was obtained from a man between 18 and 29 years old with COVID-19, enrolled during active disease. The specimen sequenced was peripheral blood. The CDR3 DNA sequence: TGTGCCTGGAGTAAAGCGGGAGATACGCAGTATTTT. It codes for CAWSKAGDTQYF.